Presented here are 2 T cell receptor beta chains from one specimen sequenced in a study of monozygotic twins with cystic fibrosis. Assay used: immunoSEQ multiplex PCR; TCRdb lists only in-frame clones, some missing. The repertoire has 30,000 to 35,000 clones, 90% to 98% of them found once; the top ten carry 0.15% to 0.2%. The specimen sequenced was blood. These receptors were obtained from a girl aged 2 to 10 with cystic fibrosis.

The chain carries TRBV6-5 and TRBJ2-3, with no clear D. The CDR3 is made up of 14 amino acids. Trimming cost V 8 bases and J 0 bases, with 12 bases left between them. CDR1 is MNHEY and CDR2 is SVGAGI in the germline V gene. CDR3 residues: CASHAQVSTDTQYF. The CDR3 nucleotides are TGTGCCAGCCATGCGCAGGTCAGCACAGATACGCAGTATTTT.

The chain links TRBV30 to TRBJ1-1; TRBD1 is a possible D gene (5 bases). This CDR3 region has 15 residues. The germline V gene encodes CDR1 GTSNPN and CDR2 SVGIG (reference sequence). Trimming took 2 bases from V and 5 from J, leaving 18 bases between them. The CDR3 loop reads CAWSTDSPTWTEAFF. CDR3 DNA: TGTGCCTGGAGTACCGACAGCCCAACATGGACTGAAGCTTTCTTT. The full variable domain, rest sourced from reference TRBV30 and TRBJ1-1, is SQTIHQWPATLVQPVGSPLSLECTVEGTSNPNLYWYRQAAGRGLQLLFYSVGIGQISSEVPQNLSASRPQDRQFILSSKKLLLSDSGFYLCAWSTDSPTWTEAFFGQGTRLTVV.